This T cell receptor beta chain was captured by sequencing in a study of cytomegalovirus exposure and HLA in healthy donors. PCR employed 60 Vbeta and 13 Jbeta primers. The method was immunoSEQ multiplex PCR; TCRdb's version includes in-frame clones alone and lacks a portion of them. The sample holds 70,000 to 100,000 clones; roughly 63% are singletons and the top ten take 20% to 25%. The germline V and J ends were trimmed by 2 bases and 6 bases, with 16 bases remaining between them. From germline, CDR1 is GTSNPN and CDR2 SVGIG (reference sequence). This CDR3 spans 14 amino acids. This clone came up a few times. The antigen is not known. Study observations and caveats: V segments that were indistinguishable, TRBV6-2 and TRBV6-3 among them, were omitted from analysis. Some TCR beta chains (around 180 of them) were listed as cytomegalovirus-associated. One variant, a missense change in DCLRE1C, was linked in a later analysis to TCR beta V- and J-gene trimming.

This TCR came from a woman in her 50s in good health and CMV-seropositive. Sequencing used PBMCs. This sequence joins TRBV30 and TRBJ1-2, with D maybe TRBD1 (5 bases). CDR3 nucleotide sequence: TGTGCCTGGAGTCTGGCGTGGGGCGCCCATGGCTACACCTTC. Protein: CAWSLAWGAHGYTF.